This T cell receptor beta chain was retrieved from a study of blood T cells in healthy people across ages. Alongside a J-beta primer mix, a sample-barcoded 5' primer served in a second PCR lasting roughly 6 to 12 cycles. TCRdb analysed the 5' RACE reads with MiXCR anew, one entry per CDR3 protein. The sample includes fewer than 700,000 distinct CDR3 sequences, around 48% of them seen just once. On this clonotype itself: Compared with germline, one end of the junction differs, possibly owing to a read error.

Samples each yielded at least 6 micrograms of total RNA. CDR1 and CDR2 (germline): SGHTA, FQGNSA. The CDR3 totals 14 residues. This clonotype was sampled from a man older than 75 in good health. This sequence joins TRBV7-2 and TRBJ2-6; TRBD1 or TRBD2 may be the D gene (6 bases each). The sample comprised blood. CDR3 sequence (DNA): TGTGCCAGCAGCCCAGGGTCGGGGGCCAGCGTCCTGACTTTC. Its protein product is CASSPGSGASVLTF.